The 20 T cell receptor beta chains in this list originate from one sample, sequenced in a study of radiation and T cells in renal cell carcinoma. This sample's time point: blood 2 weeks post-SBRT. Described treatment: 15 Gy SBRT to primary tumor, nephrectomy 4 weeks later. Repertoires were generated with immunoSEQ multiplex PCR, while TCRdb's copy carries only in-frame clones and drops some. The sample has 100,000 to 150,000 clones, around 90% seen once; the top ten hold 4.5% to 7.5%. The source material was blood, sampled from a patient whose treatment included radiotherapy and nephrectomy. These receptors were collected from a woman in her 70s with renal cell carcinoma.

This chain links TRBV7-6 with TRBJ2-7, with TRBD1 as a possible D gene (6 bases). The CDR3 is 15 amino acids. Between the trimmed V and J ends, which lost 7 bases and 2 bases, there was a span of 18 bases. Looked up from germline, CDR1 is SGHVS and CDR2 is FNYEAQ. CDR3 DNA sequence: TGTGCCAGCACCGCATACCAGACAGGTCCCTACGAGCAGTACTTC. Translation: CASTAYQTGPYEQYF.

This chain connects TRBV10-3 to TRBJ1-1; D is perhaps TRBD1 (5 bases). The CDR3 totals 16 residues. Germline CDR1 reads ENHRY; CDR2 reads SYGVKD. Trimming shortened V by 6 bases and J by 1 base, and 18 bases separated the two germline ends. The CDR3 sequence: CAISGITGRGNTEAFF. The CDR3 coding sequence is TGTGCCATCAGCGGGATTACGGGACGGGGGAACACTGAAGCTTTCTTT.

V is TRBV2 and J is TRBJ2-1, with TRBD2 matching over 12 bases. The V gene's germline CDR1 is SNHLY and CDR2 FYNNEI. Losses at the gene ends were 4 bases for V and 0 bases for J; bases not matched to a gene: 4. The CDR3 consists of 17 residues. The CDR3 coding sequence is TGTGCCAGCAGTGGGCTAGCGGGGGGGAGCTCCTACAATGAGCAGTTCTTC. Its translation is CASSGLAGGSSYNEQFF.

The chain couples TRBV9 to TRBJ2-2, with no clear D. Germline V gene sequence: CDR1 SGDLS, CDR2 YYNGEE. CDR3 length: 17 amino acids. The germline V and J ends were trimmed by 0 bases and 4 bases, with 16 bases remaining between them. In nucleotides, the CDR3 is TGTGCCAGCAGCGTAGGTCCCGCAGGTCCCTTCACCGGGGAGCTGTTTTTT. Protein product: CASSVGPAGPFTGELFF.

The count of this clone is one. V and J are TRBV7-9 and TRBJ2-2; 8 nucleotides agree with TRBD2. The CDR3 has 13 amino acids. Per the germline V gene, CDR1 is SEHNR and CDR2 is FQNEAQ (reference sequence). J gave up 6 bases and V 3 bases, and 0 bases lay outside the gene matches. CDR3 nucleotides: TGTGCCAGCAGCTTTAGCGGGGCCGGGGAGCTGTTTTTT. Protein product: CASSFSGAGELFF.

This clone was recorded a few times. J is TRBJ1-5 and V is TRBV30; TRBD1 aligns across 9 bases. This CDR3 has 15 residues. In germline, CDR1 is GTSNPN, CDR2 SVGIG (reference sequence). V lost 3 bases, J lost 0 bases, and 3 bases stayed unmatched. CDR3 bases: TGTGCCTGGAGCGGGACAGGGTATAGCAATCAGCCCCAGCATTTT. Translation gives CAWSGTGYSNQPQHF.

V usage is TRBV9 and J usage is TRBJ2-7, with 7 nucleotides matching TRBD1. CDR1 SGDLS and CDR2 YYNGEE come from the germline V gene. The CDR3 has 14 amino acids. Trimming cost V 3 bases and J 6 bases; bases outside gene matches: 9. The CDR3 reads CASSGSRDSREQYF. CDR3 nucleotide sequence: TGTGCCAGCAGCGGATCCCGGGACAGTCGCGAGCAGTACTTC.

The chain couples TRBV10-3 to TRBJ2-1; 8 bases align to TRBD1. This CDR3 contains 15 residues. Germline CDR1 is ENHRY and CDR2 is SYGVKD. V lost 3 bases, J lost 2 bases, and 3 bases stayed unmatched. This CDR3 reads CAISEDRGTYNEQFF. The DNA of the CDR3 is TGTGCCATCAGTGAAGACAGGGGAACCTACAATGAGCAGTTCTTC.

V and J are TRBV28 and TRBJ1-2; 8 positions agree with TRBD1. The length of the CDR3 is 15 residues. With V trimmed by 2 bases and J by 6 bases, 8 bases remained unmatched. The V gene's germline CDR1 is MDHEN and CDR2 SYDVKM. The CDR3 protein is CASSLQRTGTNGYTF. CDR3 coding DNA: TGTGCCAGCAGTTTACAGAGGACAGGGACGAATGGCTACACCTTC.

The chain has TRBV15 and TRBJ1-1, with a weak D call TRBD1 (5 bases). Germline V gene sequence: CDR1 LNHNV, CDR2 YYDKDF (reference sequence). The CDR3 has 15 residues. With 0 bases removed from V and 5 bases from J, the gap between germline ends came to 13 bases. CDR3 bases: TGTGCCACCAGCAGAGATCCCAGGGTCGGTACTGAAGCTTTCTTT. Translated: CATSRDPRVGTEAFF. Using reference TRBV15 and TRBJ1-1 for the parts outside the CDR3, the full variable domain is DAMVIQNPRYQVTQFGKPVTLSCSQTLNHNVMYWYQQKSSQAPKLLFHYYDKDFNNEADTPDNFQSRRPNTSFCFLDIRSPGLGDTAMYLCATSRDPRVGTEAFFGQGTRLTVV.

This clone showed up just a few times. This chain connects TRBV30 to TRBJ1-2; tentatively, D is TRBD1 (5 bases). V was trimmed by 0 bases and J by 4 bases, leaving 9 bases between them. Germline CDR1 and CDR2: GTSNPN and SVGIG (reference sequence). This CDR3 spans 13 amino acids. The CDR3 here is CAWSVQESYGYTF. The CDR3 DNA is TGTGCCTGGAGTGTACAGGAGAGCTATGGCTACACCTTC.

This CDR3 is CASSSDWYGYTF. The CDR3 DNA sequence: TGTGCCAGCAGTTCAGATTGGTATGGCTACACCTTC. J is TRBJ1-2 and V is TRBV28; the D is unclear. The ends were cut back, 4 bases at V and 5 bases at J, with 8 bases in the middle. CDR1 is MDHEN and CDR2 is SYDVKM in the germline V gene. CDR3 size: 12 residues.

The chain has TRBV9 and TRBJ2-3; D may match TRBD1 or TRBD2 (5 bases each). Germline V gene data show CDR1 as SGDLS and CDR2 as YYNGEE. V was cut by 4 bases and J by 4 bases, with 13 bases left in between. CDR3 size: 14 residues. This chain's CDR3 is CASSSLGTADTQYF. DNA of the CDR3: TGTGCCAGCAGCTCCCTCGGGACGGCAGATACGCAGTATTTT.

This chain uses TRBV7-2 with TRBJ1-2, with D possibly being TRBD1 (6 bases). The germline V gene has CDR1 SGHTA and CDR2 FQGNSA. Trimming removed 4 bases from V and 1 base from J, with 13 bases in between. This CDR3 comprises 15 residues. CDR3 DNA sequence: TGTGCCAGCAGCTCGAGGGGGGGCCTTAACTATGGCTACACCTTC. It encodes CASSSRGGLNYGYTF. The variable domain in full, with the rest retrieved from reference TRBV7-2 and TRBJ1-2, is GAGVSQSPSNKVTEKGKDVELRCDPISGHTALYWYRQSLGQGLEFLIYFQGNSAPDKSGLPSDRFSAERTGGSVSTLTIQRTQQEDSAVYLCASSSRGGLNYGYTFGSGTRLTVV.

This clone showed up just a few times. The chain joins TRBV15 to TRBJ2-7; 8 positions agree with TRBD1. The V gene end was trimmed by 1 base and the J gene end by 3 bases; junction bases not matched to a gene: 2. Per germline, CDR1 LNHNV and CDR2 YYDKDF (reference sequence). This CDR3 spans 14 amino acids. This CDR3 reads CATSRGGTGYEQYF. The CDR3 nucleotides read TGTGCCACCAGCAGAGGAGGGACAGGCTACGAGCAGTACTTC.

The DNA of the CDR3 is TGTGCCAGCAGACGGGTAGGGGCCTACAATGAGCAGTTCTTC. Encoded protein: CASRRVGAYNEQFF. The rearrangement joins TRBV7-2 to TRBJ2-1, with a tentative D call TRBD1 (5 bases). Trimming removed 6 bases at V and 2 bases at J, with 11 bases between. The CDR3 has 14 residues. CDR1 SGHTA and CDR2 FQGNSA come from the germline V gene.

The chain recombines TRBV19 with TRBJ1-2, with D maybe TRBD1 (5 bases). V shed 5 bases and J shed 7 bases, with 14 bases lying between them. The CDR3 covers 13 residues. Germline V gene lookup returns CDR1 LNHDA and CDR2 SQIVND (reference sequence). The CDR3 protein is CASSRIGESGYTF. CDR3 nucleotides: TGTGCCAGTAGTCGTATAGGGGAGAGTGGCTACACCTTC.

V usage is TRBV30 and J usage is TRBJ1-4, with no clear D. Germline loops: CDR1 GTSNPN, CDR2 SVGIG (reference sequence). V was pared by 2 bases and J by 8 bases, with 9 bases between. The CDR3 length is 12 residues. CDR3 sequence (DNA): TGTGCCTGGAGTCCGGGGAAGGAAAAACTGTTTTTT. Encoded protein: CAWSPGKEKLFF.

This clone is a singleton in its sample. The chain employs TRBV12-5 and TRBJ2-2; D not certain. The V and J ends lost 1 base and 6 bases respectively, with 12 bases between them. The CDR3 is made up of 15 amino acids. Per germline, CDR1 LGHNT and CDR2 FRNRAP. The CDR3 sequence is CASGLELHLAGELFF. CDR3 DNA sequence: TGTGCTAGTGGTTTGGAGCTTCACCTTGCCGGGGAGCTGTTTTTT.

This clone was seen just once. V and J are TRBV7-9 and TRBJ1-4, with 7 bases fitting TRBD1. V was clipped by 4 bases and J by 1 base; unmatched bases: 6. Germline V gene sequence: CDR1 SEHNR, CDR2 FQNEAQ (reference sequence). CDR3 length: 16 amino acids. CDR3 sequence (DNA): TGTGCCAGCAGCTCCGGGACAGATGGAACTAATGAAAAACTGTTTTTT. Its protein is CASSSGTDGTNEKLFF.